Presented here are 18 T cell receptor beta chains from one specimen sequenced in a study of T cells expressing NK-cell markers. No DNA is given; TCRdb re-called the 5' RACE reads and lists each CDR3 protein once. The data show tens of thousands of distinct CDR3 sequences, and the top ten clones hold 60%. Sequencing was carried out using blood T cells: a sorted CD56 or NKG2C T cell subset, CD4+ or CD8+ T cells, or bulk PBMC T cells (not recorded which). The origin of the receptors is a woman between 18 and 69 years old in good health.

The chain couples TRBV7-6 to TRBJ1-1. Germline loops: CDR1 SGHVS, CDR2 FNYEAQ. The CDR3 length is 16 residues. CDR3 region: CASSLAEAGRGTEAFF.

The rearrangement joins TRBV4-1 to TRBJ2-5; the TRBD1 assignment by TCRdb is unverifiable without DNA. The germline gives CDR1 MGHRA, CDR2 YSYEKL. This CDR3 has 15 residues. The CDR3 is CASSPTVAGKETQYF.

The chain's CDR3 is CASSHPGLAGRQAQYF. The chain joins TRBV13 to TRBJ2-7; checking the TCRdb D call of TRBD2 is not possible without DNA. The length of the CDR3 is 16 residues. Germline assignment: CDR1 PRHDT and CDR2 FYEKMQ (reference sequence).

The chain is built from TRBV27 and TRBJ2-1; TCRdb outputs TRBD2, but without DNA this stays unchecked. Germline CDR1 reads MNHEY; CDR2 reads SMNVEV (reference sequence). The CDR3 has 14 amino acids. CDR3 protein: CASSFLAGYNEQFF.

J is TRBJ2-5 and V is TRBV5-6; TCRdb's D gene call, TRBD2, goes unchecked for lack of DNA. The CDR3 has 14 residues. Germline V gene data show CDR1 as SGHDT and CDR2 as YYEEEE. The CDR3 region is CASSPGLERETQYF. Full variable domain (remainder filled in from reference TRBV5-6 and TRBJ2-5): DAGVTQSPTHLIKTRGQQVTLRCSPKSGHDTVSWYQQALGQGPQFIFQYYEEEERQRGNFPDRFSGHQFPNYSSELNVNALLLGDSALYLCASSPGLERETQYFGPGTRLLVL.

V usage is TRBV20-1 and J usage is TRBJ2-5; the TCRdb call, TRBD2, lacks DNA for checking. This CDR3 is 16 amino acids long. Germline values: CDR1 DFQATT, CDR2 SNEGSKA (reference sequence). CDR3 protein: CSARVNGRSDIETQYF.

The chain recombines TRBV30 with TRBJ2-7; TCRdb picks TRBD1, but there is no DNA to check that call. Germline V lookup: CDR1 GTSNPN, CDR2 SVGIG (reference sequence). The CDR3 totals 13 residues. This chain's CDR3 is CAWSWTEGYEQYF. The full variable domain, in which reference TRBV30 and TRBJ2-7 provide the parts outside the CDR3, is SQTIHQWPATLVQPVGSPLSLECTVEGTSNPNLYWYRQAAGRGLQLLFYSVGIGQISSEVPQNLSASRPQDRQFILSSKKLLLSDSGFYLCAWSWTEGYEQYFGPGTRLTVT.

The genes are TRBV10-3 and TRBJ2-1; with no DNA, the TCRdb D assignment of TRBD2 cannot be verified. This CDR3 has 13 residues. Germline V gene sequence: CDR1 ENHRY, CDR2 SYGVKD. CDR3 amino acids: CAILSGTYNEQFF.

This chain links TRBV27 with TRBJ2-3. Germline V lookup: CDR1 MNHEY, CDR2 SMNVEV (reference sequence). CDR3 length: 14 amino acids. The CDR3 loop is CASGWIGGTDTQYF.

The J gene is TRBJ2-7, the V gene TRBV7-9; the TRBD2 assignment by TCRdb is unverifiable without DNA. CDR1 and CDR2 from the germline V gene are SEHNR and FQNEAQ (reference sequence). The CDR3 sequence is 14 residues long. The chain's CDR3 is CASSLGGRLREQYF.

The CDR3 loop is CATSKGYSEQYF. This chain connects TRBV24-1 to TRBJ2-7; TCRdb lists TRBD1, though no DNA is available to test this call. The germline V gene encodes CDR1 KGHDR and CDR2 SFDVKD. The CDR3 is 12 amino acids.

The chain joins TRBV9 to TRBJ2-6; the TRBD1 assignment by TCRdb is unverifiable without DNA. Germline values: CDR1 SGDLS, CDR2 YYNGEE. The CDR3 sequence is 18 residues long. The CDR3 spells CASSVDGGKFSGANVLTF.

The gene calls are TRBV7-9 and TRBJ1-4; no DNA is available, so the TRBD1 call from TCRdb remains unchecked. Looked up from germline, CDR1 is SEHNR and CDR2 is FQNEAQ (reference sequence). The CDR3 totals 14 residues. This chain's CDR3 is CASSFRDTDEKLFF.

The chain links TRBV5-5 to TRBJ2-7; TCRdb outputs TRBD1, but without DNA this stays unchecked. Germline CDR1 reads SGHKS; CDR2 reads YYEKEE (reference sequence). The CDR3 extends over 14 amino acids. CDR3: CASSTGEGGYEQYF.

This chain's CDR3 is CASSAHRDRKTYEQYF. V and J are TRBV7-9 and TRBJ2-7; checking the TCRdb D call of TRBD1 is not possible without DNA. The CDR3 is 16 residues long. The germline CDR1 and CDR2 sequences are SEHNR and FQNEAQ (reference sequence).

V is TRBV2 and J is TRBJ2-3; the D call of TRBD1 rests on TCRdb alone, since no DNA is present to check it. The CDR3 runs to 11 residues. Germline lookup yields CDR1 SNHLY and CDR2 FYNNEI. The CDR3 loop is CASSPGDTQYF.

The chain uses TRBV5-1 and TRBJ2-5. Germline CDR1 and CDR2: SGHRS and YFSETQ. CDR3 size: 17 residues. The CDR3 here is CASSANLLDGKEETQYF.

The chain employs TRBV12-3 or TRBV12-4 and TRBJ2-2. The CDR3 covers 14 residues. The chain's CDR3 is CASSFAGDIGELFF.